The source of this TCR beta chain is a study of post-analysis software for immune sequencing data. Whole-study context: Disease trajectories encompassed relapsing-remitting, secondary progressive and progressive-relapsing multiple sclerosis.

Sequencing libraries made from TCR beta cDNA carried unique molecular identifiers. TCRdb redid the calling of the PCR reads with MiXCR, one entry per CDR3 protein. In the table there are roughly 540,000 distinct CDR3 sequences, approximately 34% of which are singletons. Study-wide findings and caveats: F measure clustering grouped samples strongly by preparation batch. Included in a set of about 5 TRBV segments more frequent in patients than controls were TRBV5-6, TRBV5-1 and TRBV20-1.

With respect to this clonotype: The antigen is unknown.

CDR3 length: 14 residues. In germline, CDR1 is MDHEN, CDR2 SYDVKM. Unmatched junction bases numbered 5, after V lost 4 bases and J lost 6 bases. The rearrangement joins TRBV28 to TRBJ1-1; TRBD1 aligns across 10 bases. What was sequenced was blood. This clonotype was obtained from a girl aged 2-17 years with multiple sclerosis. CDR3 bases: TGTGCCAGCAGTTCCTGGACAGGGGGACCTGAAGCTTTCTTT. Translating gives CASSSWTGGPEAFF.